There are a few counts of the clone carrying this T cell receptor beta chain. This sample was taken from a study of patients and donors after allogeneic stem cell transplantation. Each CDR3 protein is one row after TCRdb ran MiXCR on the RT-PCR reads. The table shows 150,000 to 250,000 distinct CDR3 sequences, with 41% occurring only once. The sample was blood, either unsorted or a sorted T cell fraction (not recorded which). This TCR was recovered from a human donor who was either an allogeneic HSCT recipient or a stem cell or donor lymphocyte infusion donor (not recorded which). It is not recorded whose cells these are; they may come from a transplant donor.

CDR3 in amino acids: CASSLLGGAGYGYTF. CDR3 nucleotide sequence: TGTGCCAGCAGTTTATTGGGCGGGGCCGGCTATGGCTACACCTTC. The chain is built from TRBV27 and TRBJ1-2; D perhaps matches TRBD1 (5 bases). Per the germline V gene, CDR1 is MNHEY and CDR2 is SMNVEV (reference sequence). The CDR3 loop spans 15 amino acids. Trimming shortened V by 1 base and J by 4 bases, and 13 bases separated the two germline ends.